This T cell receptor (beta chain) stems from a study of early T cells in non-severe SARS-CoV-2 infection (dated by TCRdb to the early 2020s). Concerning the study at large: Bulk RNA from unsorted whole blood was used for TCR sequencing, so alpha and beta chains could not be paired. General study outcomes and caveats: VDJdb matching was skewed toward anti-spike CD8 responses and likely underestimated virus-specific expansions, missing private and CD4 specificities.

Libraries were made using 5' RACE. For sequencing, a NextSeq 500 was employed. Unique molecular identifiers were attached to individual cDNA molecules in the TCR library protocol so that sequencing error and PCR bias could be corrected. Sequencing covered both TCR alpha and beta chains, and within each sample the abundances of alpha and beta sequences were tightly co-correlated. Under the source paper's analysis protocol: Decombinator V4 was used to perform V gene, J gene and CDR3 annotation of TCR sequences. TCRs were defined as expanded if a significant change between any two time points was detected under a Poisson model with p below 0.0001. Abundances of TCRs were expressed as counts per million after normalisation to the total number of TCRs sequenced in each sample. TRAV1-2 paired with TRAJ12, TRAJ20 or TRAJ33 defined MAIT TCRs, while TRAV10 paired with TRAJ18 defined iNKT TCRs. A search of VDJdb, accessed on 1 November 2021, was run for TCRs annotated to CMV, EBV and SARS-CoV-2, with TCRs annotated for multiple antigens excluded. TCRdb redid the processing of the public reads, applying fastp at Q25 and MiXCR, and retained in-frame beta chains. Each CDR3 protein appears once, grouped with its most common genes and DNA. TCRdb, rather than the study authors, made the V and J calls. For this sample there are some 110,000 distinct CDR3 sequences; more than 12% appear just once. The top ten constitute around a fifth of the sample.

Set within a cohort of healthcare workers in London, UK, this nested case-control study involved weekly PCR testing of nasopharyngeal swabs along with blood sampling. Healthcare workers were enrolled in the week of the UK lockdown, from 23 to 31 March 2020, and were followed every week for up to roughly 16 weeks. As regards this clonotype: It has no known antigen specificity. No per-base quality is available; no much larger clone lies one base away.

The CDR3 runs 13 residues from the cysteine to the phenylalanine. The retained sequence is limited to the CDR3, 39 bases, with the frame set at the first base. Reading the germline V gene gives CDR1 SQVTM and CDR2 ANQGSEA. The V end gives up 6 bases and the J end 7 bases, leaving 8 bases in the junction not matched to a gene. Recombination connected TRBV29-1 to TRBJ2-4; the central 8 bases match TRBD1. Sequencing input: whole blood. The origin of this receptor is an adult who was a healthcare worker with PCR-confirmed SARS-CoV-2 infection or an uninfected control (not recorded which). The CDR3 region reads CSVTGTGGNIQYF. The DNA sequence is TGCAGCGTCACGGGGACAGGCGGGAACATTCAGTACTTC.